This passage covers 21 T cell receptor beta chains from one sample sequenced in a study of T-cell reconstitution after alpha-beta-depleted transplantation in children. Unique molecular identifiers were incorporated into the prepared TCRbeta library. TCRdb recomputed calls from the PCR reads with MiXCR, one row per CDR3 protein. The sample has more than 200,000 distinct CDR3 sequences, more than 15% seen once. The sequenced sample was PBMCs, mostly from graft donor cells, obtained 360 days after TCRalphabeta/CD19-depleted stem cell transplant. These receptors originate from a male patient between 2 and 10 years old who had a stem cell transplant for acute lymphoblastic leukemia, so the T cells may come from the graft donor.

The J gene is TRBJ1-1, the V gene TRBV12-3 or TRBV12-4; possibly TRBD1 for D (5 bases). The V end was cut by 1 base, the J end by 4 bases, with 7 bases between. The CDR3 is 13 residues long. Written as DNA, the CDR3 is TGTGCCAGCAGTTTAGGGGGGAGCACTGAAGCTTTCTTT. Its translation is CASSLGGSTEAFF.

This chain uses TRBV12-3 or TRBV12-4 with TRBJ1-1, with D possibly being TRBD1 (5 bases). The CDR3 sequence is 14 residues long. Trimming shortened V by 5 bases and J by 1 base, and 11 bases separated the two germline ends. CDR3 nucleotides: TGTGCCAGCAGTCTCCGACAGCGGAACACTGAAGCTTTCTTT. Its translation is CASSLRQRNTEAFF.

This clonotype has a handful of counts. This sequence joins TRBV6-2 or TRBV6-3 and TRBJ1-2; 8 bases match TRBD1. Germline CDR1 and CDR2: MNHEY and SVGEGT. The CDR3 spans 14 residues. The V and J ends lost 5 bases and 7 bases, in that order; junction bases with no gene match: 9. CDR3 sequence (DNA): TGTGCCAGCAGTCACCCCGACAGGGGCTCTGGCTACACCTTC. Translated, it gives CASSHPDRGSGYTF.

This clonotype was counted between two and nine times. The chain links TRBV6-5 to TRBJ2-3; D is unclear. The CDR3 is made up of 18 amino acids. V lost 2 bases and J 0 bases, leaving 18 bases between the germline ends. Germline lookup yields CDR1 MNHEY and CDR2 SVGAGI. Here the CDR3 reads CASSYGVGVSSSTDTQYF. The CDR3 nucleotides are TGTGCCAGCAGTTACGGGGTAGGCGTATCCTCTAGCACAGATACGCAGTATTTT.

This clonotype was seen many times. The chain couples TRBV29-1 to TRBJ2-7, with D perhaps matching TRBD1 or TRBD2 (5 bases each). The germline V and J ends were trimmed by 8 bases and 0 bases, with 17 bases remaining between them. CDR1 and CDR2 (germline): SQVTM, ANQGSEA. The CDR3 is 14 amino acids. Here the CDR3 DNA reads TGCAGCTACAGCACCTCCGGGACCTCCTACGAGCAGTACTTC. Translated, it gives CSYSTSGTSYEQYF.

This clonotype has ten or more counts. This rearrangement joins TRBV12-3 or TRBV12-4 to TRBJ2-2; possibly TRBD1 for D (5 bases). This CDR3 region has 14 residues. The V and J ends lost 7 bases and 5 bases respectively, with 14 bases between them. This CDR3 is CASISVQGTGELFF. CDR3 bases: TGTGCCAGCATCTCAGTCCAGGGAACCGGGGAGCTGTTTTTT.

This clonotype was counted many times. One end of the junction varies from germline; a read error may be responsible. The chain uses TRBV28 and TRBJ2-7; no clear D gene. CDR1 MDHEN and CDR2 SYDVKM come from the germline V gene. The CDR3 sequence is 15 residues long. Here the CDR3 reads CASRLARHVSNEQYF. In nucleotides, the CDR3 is TGTGCCAGCAGGCTCGCGAGACACGTCTCCAACGAGCAGTACTTC. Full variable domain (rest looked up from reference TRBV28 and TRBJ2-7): DVKVTQSSRYLVKRTGEKVFLECVQDMDHENMFWYRQDPGLGLRLIYFSYDVKMKEKGDIPEGYSVSREKKERFSLILESASTNQTSMYLCASRLARHVSNEQYFGPGTRLTVT.

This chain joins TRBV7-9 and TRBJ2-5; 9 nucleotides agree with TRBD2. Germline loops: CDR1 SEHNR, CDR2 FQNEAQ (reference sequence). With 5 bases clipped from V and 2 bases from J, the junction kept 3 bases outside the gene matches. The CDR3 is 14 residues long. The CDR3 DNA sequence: TGTGCCAGCAGCACCCTAGCGGGACAAGAGACCCAGTACTTC. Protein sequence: CASSTLAGQETQYF.

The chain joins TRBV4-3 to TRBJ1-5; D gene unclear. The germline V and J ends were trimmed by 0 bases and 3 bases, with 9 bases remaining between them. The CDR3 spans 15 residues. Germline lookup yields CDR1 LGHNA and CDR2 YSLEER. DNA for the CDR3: TGCGCCAGCAGCCAAGACACGGGTAACAATCAGCCCCAGCATTTT. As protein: CASSQDTGNNQPQHF.

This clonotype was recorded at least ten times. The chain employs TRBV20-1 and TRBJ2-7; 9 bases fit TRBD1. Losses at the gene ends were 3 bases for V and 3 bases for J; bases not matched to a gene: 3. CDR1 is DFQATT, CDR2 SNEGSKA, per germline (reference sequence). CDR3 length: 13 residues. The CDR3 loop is CSASGTGIYEQYF. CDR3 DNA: TGCAGTGCTAGTGGGACAGGGATCTACGAGCAGTACTTC.

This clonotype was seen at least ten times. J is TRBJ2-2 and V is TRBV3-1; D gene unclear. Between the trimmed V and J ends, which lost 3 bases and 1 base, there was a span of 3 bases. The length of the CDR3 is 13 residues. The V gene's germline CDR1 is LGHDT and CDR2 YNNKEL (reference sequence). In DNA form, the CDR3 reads TGTGCCAGCAGCCACTTGAACACCGGGGAGCTGTTTTTT. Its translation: CASSHLNTGELFF.

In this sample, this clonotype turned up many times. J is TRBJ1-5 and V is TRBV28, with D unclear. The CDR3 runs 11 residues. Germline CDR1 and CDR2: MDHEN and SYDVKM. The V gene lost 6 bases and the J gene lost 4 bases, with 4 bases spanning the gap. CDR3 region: CASSLNQPQHF. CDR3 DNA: TGTGCCAGCAGCTTAAATCAGCCCCAGCATTTT.

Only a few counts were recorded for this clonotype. The CDR3 DNA follows: TGTGCCAGCAGGGGGGCAGGGGTCCGGGATACGCAGTATTTT. Amino acids: CASRGAGVRDTQYF. This rearrangement joins TRBV12-3 or TRBV12-4 to TRBJ2-3; tentatively, D is TRBD1 (6 bases). V was pared by 6 bases and J by 6 bases, with 16 bases between. CDR3 length: 14 amino acids.

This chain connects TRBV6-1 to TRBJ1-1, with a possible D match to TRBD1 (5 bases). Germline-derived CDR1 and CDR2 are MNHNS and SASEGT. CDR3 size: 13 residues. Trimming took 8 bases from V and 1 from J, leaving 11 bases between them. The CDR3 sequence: CASRRDWNTEAFF. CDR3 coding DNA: TGTGCCAGCCGACGGGACTGGAACACTGAAGCTTTCTTT.

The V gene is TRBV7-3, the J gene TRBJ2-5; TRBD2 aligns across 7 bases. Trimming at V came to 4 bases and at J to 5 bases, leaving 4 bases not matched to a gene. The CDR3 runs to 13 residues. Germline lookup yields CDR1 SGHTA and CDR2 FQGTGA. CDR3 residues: CASSSGLDETQYF. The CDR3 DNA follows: TGTGCCAGCAGCTCAGGACTAGACGAGACCCAGTACTTC.

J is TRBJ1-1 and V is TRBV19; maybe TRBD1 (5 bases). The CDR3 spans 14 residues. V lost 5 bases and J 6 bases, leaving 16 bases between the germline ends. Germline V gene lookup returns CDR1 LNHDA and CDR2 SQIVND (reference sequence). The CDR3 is CASSPQGYGSEAFF. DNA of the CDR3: TGTGCCAGTAGTCCCCAGGGTTACGGATCTGAAGCTTTCTTT.

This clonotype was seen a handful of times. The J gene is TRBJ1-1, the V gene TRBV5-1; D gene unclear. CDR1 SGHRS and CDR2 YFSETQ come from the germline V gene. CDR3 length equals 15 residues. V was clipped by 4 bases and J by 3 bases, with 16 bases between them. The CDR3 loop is CASSPNIPLDTEAFF. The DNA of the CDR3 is TGCGCCAGCAGCCCTAATATCCCCTTGGACACTGAAGCTTTCTTT.

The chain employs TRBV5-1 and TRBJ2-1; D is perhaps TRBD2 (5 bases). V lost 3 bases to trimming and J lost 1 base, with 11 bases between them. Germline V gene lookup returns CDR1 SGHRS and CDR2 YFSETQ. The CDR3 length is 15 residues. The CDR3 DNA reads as TGCGCCAGCAGCTGGACGTGGGAGTCCTACAATGAGCAGTTCTTC. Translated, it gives CASSWTWESYNEQFF.

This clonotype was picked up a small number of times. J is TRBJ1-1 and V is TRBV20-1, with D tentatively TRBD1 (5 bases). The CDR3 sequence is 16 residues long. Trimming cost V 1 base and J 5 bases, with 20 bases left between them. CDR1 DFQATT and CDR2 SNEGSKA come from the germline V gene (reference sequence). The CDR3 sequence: CSARAPTAPLRTEAFF. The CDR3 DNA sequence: TGCAGTGCTAGAGCGCCGACAGCCCCCCTGAGGACTGAAGCTTTCTTT.

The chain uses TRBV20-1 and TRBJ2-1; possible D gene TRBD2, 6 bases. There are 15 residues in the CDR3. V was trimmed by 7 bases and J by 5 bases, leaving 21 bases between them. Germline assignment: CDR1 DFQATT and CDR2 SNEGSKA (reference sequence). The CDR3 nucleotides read TGCAGTGGGAAGGCCGGGAGAGGCCCCGACAATGAGCAGTTCTTC. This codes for CSGKAGRGPDNEQFF.

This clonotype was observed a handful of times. CDR3 in DNA: TGTGCCAGCGCCGGACTAGCGGGGGGGCAGCAGTTCTTC. Encoded protein: CASAGLAGGQQFF. The chain is built from TRBV6-2 or TRBV6-3 and TRBJ2-1, with 15 positions matching TRBD2. CDR1 is MNHEY, CDR2 SVGEGT, per germline. This CDR3 has 13 residues. V gave up 8 bases and J gave up 11 bases; unmatched junction bases: 4.